The sequence of this TCR beta chain was determined in a study of blood T cells in healthy people across ages. A few counts support this clonotype. Healthy Caucasian individuals from Russia aged about 6 to 100 were enrolled as donors. CDR1 and CDR2 from the germline V gene are KGHDR and SFDVKD. V was trimmed by 4 bases and J by 4 bases, leaving 18 bases between them. This CDR3 spans 16 amino acids. PCR was performed a second time for 7 to 11 cycles using a sample-barcoded 5' primer and a J-beta primer mix. Each of the cDNA molecules was tagged by a template-switch adaptor with 12 random nucleotides. Every sample produced at least 2.5 million CDR3-containing paired-end reads. TCRdb analysed the 5' RACE reads with MiXCR anew, one entry per CDR3 protein. The profile shows about 1.6 million distinct CDR3 sequences, approximately 32% of them singletons.

The receptor's source is a woman aged 30 to 39 in good health. This sequence joins TRBV24-1 and TRBJ1-1; tentative D call: TRBD1 (5 bases). Source material: blood. The CDR3, as DNA: TGTGCCACCAGTGACCGTGGAAAAGGGGTGGGCACTGAAGCTTTCTTT. It codes for CATSDRGKGVGTEAFF.